This T cell receptor beta chain originates from a study of blood T cell repertoires in COVID-19 (dated by TCRdb to the early 2020s). At the level of the whole study: The collaborator samples originated in the United States, Italy and Spain and spanned the acute and convalescent phases of COVID-19. The material from the prospective study consisted of cDNA or gDNA derived from T cells, B-cell-depleted T cells, or PBMCs. Samples were obtained from the ongoing ImmuneRACE study (first 160 participants) and from 1,254 subjects provided by 6 global collaborators. The sample metadata nearly always contained a de-identified subject ID, COVID-19 status, age in years and sex. A freely available public database, intended as a resource for researchers studying the immune response to SARS-CoV-2, is where the repertoires were released. HLA class I and class II types, where available, came from metadata supplied by the sample provider rather than from assay-based typing. Subjects who had been exposed to COVID-19, were actively infected with it, or had recovered from it provided the deeply sampled blood TCRbeta repertoires that made up the dataset.

The germline V gene supplies CDR1 SQVTM and CDR2 ANQGSEA. The CDR3 runs 13 amino acids, cysteine and phenylalanine included. Only the CDR3 portion is preserved as DNA: 39 bases, with reading frame beginning at the first base. Trimming accounts for 5 bases at V and 4 bases at J, while the number of junction bases matched to no gene is 4. The collaborating institutions used their own protocols to collect whole blood in K2EDTA tubes. For TCRbeta analysis, collaborator samples were shipped as frozen whole blood, as isolated PBMCs, or as DNA extracted from either sample type. TCRbeta CDR3 regions were amplified from genomic DNA by means of the immunoSEQ Assay, a bias-controlled multiplex PCR. On the study's bioinformatics: Within the assay, amplification of reference gene primers was used to estimate how many nucleated cells each sample contained. Sequence reads were collapsed and filtered to measure the absolute abundance of every unique TCRbeta CDR3 rearrangement. For each sample, productive Simpson clonality was calculated by taking the square root of Simpson's diversity index across productive rearrangements. Here the immuneACCESS table is served through TCRdb, limited to in-frame sequences with V and J called. Missing clones are a known gap in these copies; in checked studies unresolved V genes cover under half, and the rest lacks a known reason. V, J and clone size are those of that table, while D and trimming were read from the DNA. This sample is represented by tens of thousands of clones; approximately 88% of them were singletons. The ten largest clonotypes hold about 6.4% of the sample.

This clone was detected only once. Its antigen is currently not known. No base quality values were provided; no much bigger clone lies one nucleotide off. Study-level results and caveats: Clinical and demographic metadata were provided uncurated, with the amount varying by source and participant.

The TCR comes from a woman between 65 and 79 years old with acute or convalescent COVID-19. Recombination linked TRBV29-1 to TRBJ1-4; TRBD1 fits 7 bases in the junction. Sequenced input: peripheral blood. The DNA sequence is as follows: TGCAGCGTTAGGGACAGTAGTAATGAAAAACTGTTTTTT. It translates as CSVRDSSNEKLFF.